This paragraph reports one T cell receptor beta chain. Its antigen is undetermined. The sample carries other DNA sequences with the same CDR3. This table comes from immunoSEQ multiplex PCR, and its TCRdb copy is limited to in-frame clones, with some not included. The sample records roughly 1,000,000 clones, approximately 78% being singletons. After removal of 4 bases from V and 4 bases from J, the junction contained 3 bases not matched to a gene. The CDR3 spans 15 residues. Germline CDR1 and CDR2: MNHNS and SASEGT. The data were taken from a study of shared clonotypes between healthy human individuals. Study context: There were three CD4 naive, three CD4 memory, two CD8 naive and one CD8 memory plates per donor.

The study's findings and limits: Naive CD4 clonotypes overlapped across a few donors at about 5%. At large depth, rarefaction still showed sorted-subset sequencing to be incomplete. Relative to memory subsets, naive subsets generally showed larger estimated richness.

This receptor was identified in a man aged 18 to 29 in good health. Some clones in this sample may be carry-over from other donors' samples. The specimen was memory CD4+ T cells from PBMCs. Subset specified: CD45RA-negative fraction. The chain is built from TRBV6-1 and TRBJ2-1; 11 bases agree with TRBD2. CDR3 DNA sequence: TGTGCCAGCAGTGCACTAGCGGGAGAATACAATGAGCAGTTCTTC. Amino acids: CASSALAGEYNEQFF.